This TCR beta chain comes out of a study of memory CD4+ T cells and cytomegalovirus serostatus. Study results and caveats: A US-trained random forest predicted CMV serostatus with median AUC around 0.91. About two fifths of the roughly 160 known CMV-associated TCRbeta sequences appeared in CD4+ memory. Suggested: most of the CMV-linked TCR signature lies in CD4+ memory cells.

Using immunoSEQ multiplex PCR, the repertoire was profiled, and TCRdb retains in-frame clones only, with some absent. The data hold under 55,000 clones, with about 78% observed a single time. Details on this clone: Its antigen is undetermined.

Germline V gives CDR1 SNHLY, CDR2 FYNNEI. There are 13 residues in the CDR3. Trimming pared 3 bases from V and 8 bases from J, leaving 10 bases between. Single viable CD3+CD4+CD8-CD45RO+ cells were sorted as the memory CD4+ T cells. The receptor was derived from an adult in good health and CMV-seronegative. The rearrangement uses TRBV2 and TRBJ1-4, with unresolved D. The specimen was memory CD4+ T cells from blood. In DNA form, the CDR3 reads TGTGCCAGCAGTGATTCCGGGCAGGAAAAACTGTTTTTT. Translating it yields CASSDSGQEKLFF.